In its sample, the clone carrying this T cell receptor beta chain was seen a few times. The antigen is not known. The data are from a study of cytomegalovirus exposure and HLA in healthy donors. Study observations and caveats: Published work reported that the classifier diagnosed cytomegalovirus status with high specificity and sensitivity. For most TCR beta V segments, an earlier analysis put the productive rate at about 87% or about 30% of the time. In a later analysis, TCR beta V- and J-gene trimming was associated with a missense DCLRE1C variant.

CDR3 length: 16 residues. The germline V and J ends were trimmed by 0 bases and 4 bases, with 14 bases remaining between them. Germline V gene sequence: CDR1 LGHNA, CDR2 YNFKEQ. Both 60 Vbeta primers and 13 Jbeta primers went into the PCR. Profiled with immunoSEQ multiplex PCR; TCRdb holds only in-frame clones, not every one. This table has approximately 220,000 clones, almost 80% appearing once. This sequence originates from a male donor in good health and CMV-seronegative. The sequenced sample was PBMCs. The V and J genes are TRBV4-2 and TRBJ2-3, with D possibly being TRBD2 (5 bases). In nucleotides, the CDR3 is TGTGCCAGCAGCCAAGATTGGGCTAGCTCACCAGATACGCAGTATTTT. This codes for CASSQDWASSPDTQYF.